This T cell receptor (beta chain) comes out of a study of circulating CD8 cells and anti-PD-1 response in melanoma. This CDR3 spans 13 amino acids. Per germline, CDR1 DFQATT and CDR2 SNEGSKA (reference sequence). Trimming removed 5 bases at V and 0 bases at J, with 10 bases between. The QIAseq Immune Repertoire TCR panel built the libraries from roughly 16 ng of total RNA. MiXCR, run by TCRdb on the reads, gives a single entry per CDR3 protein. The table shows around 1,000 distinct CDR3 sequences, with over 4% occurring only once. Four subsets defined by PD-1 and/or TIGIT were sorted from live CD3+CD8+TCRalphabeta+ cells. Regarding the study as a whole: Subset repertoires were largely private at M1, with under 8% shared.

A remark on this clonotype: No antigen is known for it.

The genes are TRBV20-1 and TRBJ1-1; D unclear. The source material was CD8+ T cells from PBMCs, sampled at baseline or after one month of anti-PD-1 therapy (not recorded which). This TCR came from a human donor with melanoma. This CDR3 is CSADEFMNTEAFF. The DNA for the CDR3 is TGCAGTGCTGATGAGTTTATGAACACTGAAGCTTTCTTT.